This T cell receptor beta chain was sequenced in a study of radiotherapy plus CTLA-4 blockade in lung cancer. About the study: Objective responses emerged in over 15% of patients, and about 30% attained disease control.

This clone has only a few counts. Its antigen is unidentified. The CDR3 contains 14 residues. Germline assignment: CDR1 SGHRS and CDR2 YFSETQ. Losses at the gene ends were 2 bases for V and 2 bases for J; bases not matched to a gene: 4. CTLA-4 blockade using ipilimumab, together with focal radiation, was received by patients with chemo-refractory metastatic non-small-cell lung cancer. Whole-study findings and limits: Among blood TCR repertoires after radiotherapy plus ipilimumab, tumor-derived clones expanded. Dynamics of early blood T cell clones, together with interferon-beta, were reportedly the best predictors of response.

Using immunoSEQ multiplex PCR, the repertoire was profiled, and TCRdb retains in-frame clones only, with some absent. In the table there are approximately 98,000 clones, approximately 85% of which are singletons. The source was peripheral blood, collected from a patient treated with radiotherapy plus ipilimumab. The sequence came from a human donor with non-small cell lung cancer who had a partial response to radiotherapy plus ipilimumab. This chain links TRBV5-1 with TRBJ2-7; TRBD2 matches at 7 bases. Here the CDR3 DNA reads TGCGCCAGCAGCTTCCCCGGGACTACCTACGAGCAGTACTTC. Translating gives CASSFPGTTYEQYF.